Below are 27 T cell receptor beta chains sequenced from a single sample in a study of blood T cell repertoires in COVID-19. Some clones are missing from TCRdb's copy, which holds only in-frame ones; the method was immunoSEQ multiplex PCR. The table lists about 480,000 clones, 80% to 90% of them singletons. What was sequenced was PBMCs or T cells enriched from blood (not recorded which). The origin of the receptors is a woman aged 55-70 years who had recovered from COVID-19.

This chain joins TRBV5-4 and TRBJ2-3; TRBD2 matches at 8 bases. The CDR3 spans 14 residues. V gave up 4 bases and J gave up 3 bases; unmatched junction bases: 4. Germline V lookup: CDR1 SGHNT, CDR2 YYREEE (reference sequence). CDR3 region: CASSTGLGTDTQYF. CDR3 sequence (DNA): TGTGCCAGCAGCACGGGACTAGGGACAGATACGCAGTATTTT.

This clone is a singleton in its sample. V is TRBV3-1 (or the pseudogene TRBV3-2) and J is TRBJ1-2, with 9 bases that match TRBD1. The ends lost 4 bases at V and 8 bases at J; junction bases unmatched: 11. Germline-derived CDR1 and CDR2 are LGHDT and YNNKEL (reference sequence). The CDR3 runs 15 residues. CDR3 loop: CASSPRDRVFDGYTF. As DNA, the CDR3 is TGTGCCAGCAGCCCCCGGGACAGGGTGTTTGACGGCTACACCTTC.

This sequence joins TRBV5-6 and TRBJ2-2; TRBD2 matches 9 bases. J gave up 4 bases and V 3 bases, and 13 bases lay outside the gene matches. This CDR3 is 18 amino acids long. Germline CDR1 is SGHDT and CDR2 is YYEEEE. CDR3 region: CASSSERGALRSTGELFF. The CDR3 nucleotides are TGTGCCAGCAGCTCTGAGCGGGGGGCCCTCCGGTCCACCGGGGAGCTGTTTTTT.

V and J are TRBV5-1 and TRBJ2-7, with TRBD1 identical over 9 bases. The J segment lost 5 bases and the V segment lost 2 bases, leaving 8 bases of the junction unmatched. The CDR3 is 15 amino acids. Germline assignment: CDR1 SGHRS and CDR2 YFSETQ. In nucleotides, the CDR3 is TGCGCCAGCAGCTTAACAGGGGGCGAATGGGACGAGCAGTACTTC. Translated, it gives CASSLTGGEWDEQYF.

The CDR3 nucleotides read TGTGCCATCAGAAGCGGGGGGGTTTACAATGAGCAGTTCTTC. This sequence encodes CAIRSGGVYNEQFF. The J gene is TRBJ2-1, the V gene TRBV10-3; 10 bases are shared with TRBD2. The CDR3 has 14 residues. V was pared by 6 bases and J by 4 bases, with 3 bases of the junction left unmatched. Germline CDR1 ENHRY, CDR2 SYGVKD.

To note about this clone: The identical CDR3 is also encoded by other nucleotide sequences in the sample. This rearrangement joins TRBV27 to TRBJ2-7, with 7 bases matching TRBD1. Germline V gene lookup returns CDR1 MNHEY and CDR2 SMNVEV (reference sequence). V trimming: 5 bases; J trimming: 3 bases; junction bases outside the gene matches: 4. This CDR3 region has 13 residues. The CDR3: CASSPSGGYEQYF. As DNA, the CDR3 is TGTGCCAGCAGTCCCTCAGGGGGCTACGAGCAGTACTTC.

The chain joins TRBV20-1 to TRBJ2-3, with TRBD1 matching over 9 bases. Losses at the gene ends were 3 bases for V and 7 bases for J; bases not matched to a gene: 8. Germline CDR1 and CDR2: DFQATT and SNEGSKA (reference sequence). The CDR3 has 14 residues. CDR3 in DNA: TGCAGTGCTAGTTCCGGGACAGGGATAAATACGCAGTATTTT. Residues: CSASSGTGINTQYF.

The rearrangement joins TRBV27 to TRBJ2-7; 9 nucleotides agree with TRBD1. The junction had 7 bases not matched to a gene; V was cut back by 5 bases and J by 5 bases. Germline loops: CDR1 MNHEY, CDR2 SMNVEV (reference sequence). The CDR3 is 14 residues long. DNA for the CDR3: TGTGCCAGCAGTCGGACAGGGGTCGTCGACGAGCAGTACTTC. Encoded protein: CASSRTGVVDEQYF.

This clone was seen just once. Other DNA sequences of this sample code for an identical CDR3. The gene calls are TRBV29-1 and TRBJ1-2; D possibly corresponds to TRBD1 (6 bases). The CDR3 totals 11 residues. Germline assignment: CDR1 SQVTM and CDR2 ANQGSEA. V shed 6 bases and J shed 8 bases, with 13 bases lying between them. CDR3 region: CSVATGNGYTF. For the CDR3, the DNA is TGCAGCGTGGCCACAGGGAACGGCTACACCTTC.

The V call is TRBV2, the J call TRBJ1-3; the match to TRBD1 covers 7 bases. Germline lookup yields CDR1 SNHLY and CDR2 FYNNEI. The J segment lost 0 bases and the V segment lost 4 bases, leaving 6 bases of the junction unmatched. This CDR3 region has 16 residues. CDR3 bases: TGTGCCAGCAGTGCTCAAGGGACAGCCTCTGGAAACACCATATATTTT. It is translated as CASSAQGTASGNTIYF.

The chain uses TRBV19 and TRBJ1-1; D remains ambiguous. Germline V gene data show CDR1 as LNHDA and CDR2 as SQIVND (reference sequence). CDR3 length equals 13 residues. V lost 3 bases, J lost 2 bases, and 7 bases lay in between. The CDR3 is CASSMIVNTEAFF. CDR3 bases: TGTGCCAGTAGTATGATAGTTAACACTGAAGCTTTCTTT.

This chain joins TRBV10-3 and TRBJ2-3, with 12 bases identical to TRBD1. This CDR3 has 14 residues. Germline trimming cut 7 bases from V and 5 bases from J; bases unmatched to any gene: 4. The germline CDR1 and CDR2 sequences are ENHRY and SYGVKD. In DNA form, the CDR3 reads TGTGCCATCACCGGGACAGGGGGCGGAGATACGCAGTATTTT. Amino acids: CAITGTGGGDTQYF.

This clone was detected only once. The chain combines TRBV10-3 with TRBJ1-3, with D possibly TRBD1 on 6 matching bases. Germline CDR1 ENHRY, CDR2 SYGVKD. V shed 10 bases and J shed 0 bases, with 25 bases lying between them. CDR3 length: 18 amino acids. DNA of the CDR3: TGTGCCACCGCGGACAGTTCCCAAAGAGGTCCCTCTGGAAACACCATATATTTT. Encoded protein: CATADSSQRGPSGNTIYF.

DNA of the CDR3: TGTGCCACCAGGCGATCCACCTACGAGCAGTACGTC. Translating it yields CATRRSTYEQYV. J is TRBJ2-7 and V is TRBV15, with D uncertain. Germline CDR1 is LNHNV and CDR2 is YYDKDF (reference sequence). The CDR3 length is 12 residues. The V and J ends lost 6 bases and 2 bases respectively, with 8 bases between them.

This clone was picked up many times. V and J are TRBV18 and TRBJ2-1; tentative D call: TRBD1 (5 bases). The CDR3 runs to 12 residues. Germline V lookup: CDR1 KGHSH, CDR2 LQKENI. The V end was cut by 4 bases, the J end by 5 bases, with 6 bases between. CDR3 loop: CASSQDNNEQFF. Here the CDR3 DNA reads TGTGCCAGCTCACAGGACAACAATGAGCAGTTCTTC.

This clone was counted a few times. V is TRBV3-1 (or the pseudogene TRBV3-2) and J is TRBJ2-7; D is unclear. Germline CDR1 reads LGHDT; CDR2 reads YNNKEL (reference sequence). V was cut by 1 base and J by 5 bases, with 3 bases left in between. The CDR3 spans 11 residues. The CDR3 bases are TGTGCCAGCAGCCAAGGCGACGAGCAGTACTTC. Encoded protein: CASSQGDEQYF.

The rearrangement uses TRBV19 and TRBJ1-6; D is possibly TRBD1 (6 bases). CDR1 is LNHDA and CDR2 is SQIVND in the germline V gene (reference sequence). CDR3 length equals 15 residues. The V and J ends lost 7 bases and 0 bases respectively, with 10 bases between them. The CDR3 spells CASTRQDSYNSPLHF. DNA of the CDR3: TGTGCCAGTACTCGACAGGACTCCTATAATTCACCCCTCCACTTT.

This clone is a singleton in its sample. The V gene is TRBV7-6, the J gene TRBJ2-1; 8 nucleotides agree with TRBD1. In germline, CDR1 is SGHVS, CDR2 FNYEAQ. The V gene end was trimmed by 6 bases and the J gene end by 4 bases; junction bases not matched to a gene: 5. This CDR3 spans 14 amino acids. DNA for the CDR3: TGTGCCAGCAGTGGGGGACAGGCTTACAATGAGCAGTTCTTC. Residues: CASSGGQAYNEQFF.

This chain connects TRBV3-1 (or the pseudogene TRBV3-2) to TRBJ1-6, with 8 bases identical to TRBD1. After removal of 0 bases from V and 0 bases from J, the junction contained 4 bases not matched to a gene. CDR3 length: 18 amino acids. Germline V gene lookup returns CDR1 LGHDT and CDR2 YNNKEL (reference sequence). In nucleotides, the CDR3 is TGTGCCAGCAGCCAAGAGGAAGGACAGGGCTCCTATAATTCACCCCTCCACTTT. It specifies CASSQEEGQGSYNSPLHF.

V usage is TRBV11-2 and J usage is TRBJ1-5; D is unresolved. Trimming took off 4 bases at V and 4 bases at J, with 14 bases between the two ends. The CDR3 is 15 residues long. CDR1 is SGHAT and CDR2 is FQNNGV in the germline V gene. The CDR3 loop is CASSSGGLINQPQHF. The CDR3 DNA follows: TGTGCCAGCAGCTCCGGTGGGCTGATAAATCAGCCCCAGCATTTT.

The CDR3 DNA sequence: TGTGCCAGCAGCTTAAGGGGACAGAGCGAGACCCAGTACTTC. It encodes CASSLRGQSETQYF. The chain is built from TRBV7-8 and TRBJ2-5, with 7 bases aligning to TRBD1. Looked up from germline, CDR1 is SGHVS and CDR2 is FQNEAQ. This CDR3 has 14 residues. V lost 2 bases and J lost 5; bases outside the gene matches: 5.

The chain is built from TRBV6-5 and TRBJ2-1, with D perhaps matching TRBD2 (6 bases). Trimming shortened V by 6 bases and J by 7 bases, and 16 bases separated the two germline ends. Per germline, CDR1 MNHEY and CDR2 SVGAGI. The CDR3 is made up of 14 amino acids. The CDR3 DNA is TGTGCCAGCAGCTCCCCCGTTGGGGGGAATGAGCAGTTCTTC. It specifies CASSSPVGGNEQFF.

The genes are TRBV5-6 and TRBJ2-7, with 14 bases fitting TRBD2. Germline V CDR1 and CDR2: SGHDT, YYEEEE. CDR3 length equals 15 residues. CDR3: CASSSSTSGGAERHV. CDR3 nucleotides: TGTGCCAGCAGCTCCTCGACTAGCGGGGGGGCCGAAAGGCACGTC.

The chain recombines TRBV24-1 with TRBJ1-2; 8 bases fit TRBD1. The germline CDR1 and CDR2 sequences are KGHDR and SFDVKD. Trimming removed 4 bases from V and 2 bases from J; junction bases left unmatched: 8. The CDR3 has 16 amino acids. The CDR3 coding sequence is TGTGCCACCAGTGACGTCGGGACAGGCGGAAACTATGGCTACACCTTC. It encodes CATSDVGTGGNYGYTF.

V gene TRBV18 combines with J gene TRBJ1-1; 10 nucleotides match TRBD1. Germline trimming cut 3 bases from V and 5 bases from J; bases unmatched to any gene: 6. Per germline, CDR1 KGHSH and CDR2 LQKENI. The CDR3 is 15 residues long. CDR3 DNA sequence: TGTGCCAGCTCACCTTCGACAGGGGGCGAAACTGAAGCTTTCTTT. Translated, it gives CASSPSTGGETEAFF.

The DNA of the CDR3 is TGTGCCAGCAGCCAGGGCCCTCTGGGCGAGCAGTACTTC. Its translation: CASSQGPLGEQYF. V and J are TRBV3-1 (or the pseudogene TRBV3-2) and TRBJ2-7; D is ambiguous. The V end lost 3 bases, the J end lost 6 bases, and 12 bases lay between the germline ends. The CDR3 has 13 amino acids. The germline gives CDR1 LGHDT, CDR2 YNNKEL (reference sequence).

The chain joins TRBV5-1 to TRBJ2-5; 12 positions match TRBD2. CDR1 and CDR2 (germline): SGHRS, YFSETQ. CDR3 length: 16 residues. The J segment lost 4 bases and the V segment lost 4 bases, leaving 8 bases of the junction unmatched. The CDR3 region is CASSLMTSGGSETQYF. The CDR3 DNA follows: TGCGCCAGCAGCCTGATGACTAGCGGGGGCTCAGAGACCCAGTACTTC.